This is a list of T cell receptor beta chains from one sample in a study of beta chain features in type 1 diabetes. Assay used: immunoSEQ multiplex PCR; TCRdb lists only in-frame clones, some missing. The data contain 250,000 to 350,000 clones, around 15% of them seen just once; the ten biggest clones take up over 5%. The sample taken for sequencing was central memory CD4+ T cells from blood. These receptors were taken from a man in his thirties or forties in good health. Both conserved end residues are part of each CDR3. A D gene is named only where the DNA matches it firmly. The size of a clone is reported for some rows only, either as once, few or many, or as a class for expanded clones.

clone size,V gene,J gene,D gene,CDR3 protein,CDR3 DNA
-,TRBV7-2,TRBJ2-3,-,CASLASTDTQYF,TGTGCCAGCTTAGCGAGTACAGATACGCAGTATTTT
few,TRBV5-4,TRBJ1-5,-,CASSLDGVGGDQPQHF,TGTGCCAGCAGCTTGGATGGGGTCGGGGGGGACCAGCCCCAGCATTTT
many,TRBV10-3,TRBJ1-5,TRBD1,CAISEDRDGQPQHF,TGTGCCATCAGTGAGGACAGGGACGGACAGCCCCAGCATTTT
-,TRBV6-1,TRBJ1-1,-,CASRKKMNTEAFF,TGTGCCAGCCGGAAAAAAATGAACACTGAAGCTTTCTTT
many,TRBV10-2,TRBJ2-2,-,CASRVSTPGELFF,TGCGCCAGCCGGGTATCAACGCCCGGGGAGCTGTTTTTT
few,TRBV4-1,TRBJ2-2,TRBD2,CASSSSGAGTGELFF,TGCGCCAGCAGCTCTAGCGGGGCCGGCACCGGGGAGCTGTTTTTT
many,TRBV11-1,TRBJ2-3,TRBD1,CASSRQGSDTQYF,TGTGCCAGCAGCAGACAGGGATCAGATACGCAGTATTTT
once,TRBV6-5,TRBJ2-7,-,CAISERDRTYEQYF,TGTGCCATCAGTGAGCGGGACAGGACCTACGAGCAGTACTTC
-,TRBV4-1,TRBJ1-1,TRBD1,CASSLDRAGTEAFF,TGCGCCAGCAGCCTGGACAGGGCCGGCACTGAAGCTTTCTTT
-,TRBV7-2,TRBJ1-5,TRBD1,CASSLAGTANQPQHF,TGTGCCAGCAGCTTAGCCGGGACAGCCAATCAGCCCCAGCATTTT
-,TRBV7-2,TRBJ2-3,-,CASSLPAGSTDTQYF,TGTGCCAGCAGCTTGCCTGCAGGAAGCACAGATACGCAGTATTTT
-,TRBV11-3,TRBJ1-1,TRBD1,CASLDREGNEAFF,TGTGCCAGCCTCGACAGGGAGGGAAATGAAGCTTTCTTT
few,TRBV5-1,TRBJ1-2,-,CASSPGTRNYGYTF,TGCGCCAGCAGCCCCGGGACACGTAACTATGGCTACACCTTC
few,TRBV4-3,TRBJ1-1,-,CASSRGGGGTFF,TGCGCCAGCAGCCGAGGAGGAGGAGGAACTTTCTTT
-,TRBV6-5,TRBJ2-5,-,CASTSPRETQYF,TGTGCCAGCACCAGTCCGCGAGAGACCCAGTACTTC
-,TRBV7-2,TRBJ2-3,-,CASSLIARDTQYF,TGTGCCAGCAGCTTAATCGCGAGGGATACGCAGTATTTT
-,TRBV18,TRBJ2-5,TRBD2,CASSLFSGTSGQETQYF,TGTGCCAGCTCACTATTCTCCGGGACTAGCGGTCAAGAGACCCAGTACTTC
few,TRBV6-5,TRBJ1-2,TRBD1,CASSSYRGRNYGYTF,TGTGCCAGCAGTTCGTATAGGGGGCGCAACTATGGCTACACCTTC
few,TRBV29-1,TRBJ2-3,TRBD2,CSVEVFLAGLDTQYF,TGCAGCGTTGAAGTATTTCTAGCGGGTCTAGATACGCAGTATTTT
many,TRBV5-1,TRBJ2-1,-,CASSLATFTRNEQFF,TGCGCCAGCAGCTTGGCCACCTTTACAAGGAATGAGCAGTTCTTC
-,TRBV2,TRBJ2-5,-,CASSERGRETQYF,TGTGCCAGCAGTGAAAGGGGAAGAGAGACCCAGTACTTC
few,TRBV7-8,TRBJ2-3,TRBD2,CASSLQVASGRTDTQYF,TGTGCCAGCAGCCTTCAAGTGGCTAGCGGGAGGACAGATACGCAGTATTTT
few,TRBV5-4,TRBJ1-2,-,CASSPSNSADYGYTF,TGTGCCAGCAGCCCCTCGAACAGTGCAGACTATGGCTACACCTTC
-,TRBV18,TRBJ1-3,-,CASSPVTGSGNTIYF,TGTGCCAGCTCACCAGTCACAGGGTCTGGAAACACCATATATTTT
many,TRBV18,TRBJ2-5,-,CASSPQGPGIETQYF,TGTGCCAGCTCACCACAGGGACCGGGGATAGAGACCCAGTACTTC
once,TRBV7-8,TRBJ2-2,-,CASSLASKTVNTGELFF,TGTGCCAGCAGCTTAGCGTCGAAGACAGTAAACACCGGGGAGCTGTTTTTT
-,TRBV18,TRBJ1-6,-,CASSPGAAYNSPLHF,TGTGCCAGCTCACCAGGGGCGGCCTATAATTCACCCCTCCACTTT
few,TRBV18,TRBJ2-5,TRBD2,CASSPGLAIKETQYF,TGTGCCAGCTCACCGGGACTAGCGATCAAGGAGACCCAGTACTTC
-,TRBV7-2,TRBJ2-2,-,CASSLSRANTGELFF,TGTGCCAGCAGCTTGAGTCGCGCCAACACCGGGGAGCTGTTTTTT
few,TRBV7-9,TRBJ2-7,TRBD1,CASSPDRGTSYEQYF,TGTGCCAGCAGCCCAGACAGGGGTACCTCCTACGAGCAGTACTTC
-,TRBV10-2,TRBJ2-2,-,CASSETTGELFF,TGCGCCAGCAGTGAAACCACCGGGGAGCTGTTTTTT
few,TRBV9,TRBJ2-7,TRBD1,CASAQGQGYEQYF,TGTGCCTCAGCCCAGGGACAGGGCTACGAGCAGTACTTC
-,TRBV11-3,TRBJ1-1,-,CASSLGRLNTEAFF,TGTGCCAGCAGCTTGGGACGGCTGAACACTGAAGCTTTCTTT
few,TRBV10-3,TRBJ1-5,-,CASSEARGWQPQHF,TGTGCCAGCAGTGAAGCGCGAGGGTGGCAGCCCCAGCATTTT
-,TRBV6-1,TRBJ2-1,-,CASSNTVRGGEQFF,TGTGCCAGCAGTAACACCGTCAGGGGCGGTGAGCAGTTCTTC
few,TRBV5-1,TRBJ2-2,-,CASSLDRWNTGELFF,TGCGCCAGCAGCTTGGACAGGTGGAACACCGGGGAGCTGTTTTTT
few,TRBV6-1,TRBJ2-1,TRBD2,CASKLAGISYNEQFF,TGTGCCAGCAAATTAGCGGGAATCTCCTACAATGAGCAGTTCTTC
-,TRBV4-1,TRBJ2-1,-,CASSPTPLDHYNEQFF,TGCGCCAGCAGCCCCACCCCCCTGGACCACTACAATGAGCAGTTCTTC
many,TRBV7-2,TRBJ2-1,-,CASSLTVGPENEQFF,TGTGCCAGCAGCTTAACAGTAGGGCCGGAAAATGAGCAGTTCTTC
few,TRBV19,TRBJ2-7,TRBD1,CASSITTGPYEQYF,TGTGCCAGTAGTATTACGACAGGGCCCTACGAGCAGTACTTC
-,TRBV7-9,TRBJ2-3,TRBD2,CASSSTSGYTDTQYF,TGTGCCAGCAGCTCGACTAGCGGGTACACAGATACGCAGTATTTT
-,TRBV7-2,TRBJ1-3,-,CASSLDRAGNTIYF,TGTGCCAGCAGCTTAGACCGAGCTGGAAACACCATATATTTT
-,TRBV5-1,TRBJ1-2,-,CASSQRERGRGGYTF,TGCGCCAGCAGCCAAAGGGAAAGGGGCAGGGGTGGCTACACCTTC
-,TRBV11-2,TRBJ1-2,-,CASSLAYEGGYTF,TGTGCCAGCAGCTTAGCTTACGAGGGAGGCTACACCTTC
-,TRBV2,TRBJ1-5,TRBD1,CASSEDRGQPQHF,TGTGCCAGCAGTGAAGACAGGGGTCAGCCCCAGCATTTT
few,TRBV9,TRBJ1-1,-,CASSRRGGNTEAFF,TGTGCCAGCTCCCGCAGGGGCGGGAACACTGAAGCTTTCTTT
-,TRBV6-6,TRBJ1-5,TRBD1,CASSPWTGDSNQPQHF,TGTGCCAGCAGTCCTTGGACAGGGGACAGCAATCAGCCCCAGCATTTT